This T cell receptor (beta chain) was sequenced during a study of molecular identifiers for immune sequencing clone quantification. General study points: Naive cells had under 1% of molecules in clones above 20 RNA copies, effectors over 99%.

Preparation methods for the bulk TCR libraries were those previously described, with listed TCR primers. One entry per CDR3 protein results from TCRdb running MiXCR on the PCR reads. The sample carries about 54,000 distinct CDR3 sequences, 25% recorded once. This clonotype was seen ten or more times. Its matching antigen is unknown. After removal of 6 bases from V and 10 bases from J, the junction contained 16 bases not matched to a gene. CDR3 length: 15 amino acids. Germline assignment: CDR1 MNHEY and CDR2 SVGEGT. V and J are TRBV6-2 or TRBV6-3 and TRBJ1-1; TRBD1 matches at 8 bases. The specimen was naive CD8+ T cells from blood, with Jurkat cell RNA spiked in. Subset denoted: FACS-sorted CD8+CD4-CCR7+CD45RA+ naive T cells. The source is a human donor in good health. Some libraries in this study had Jurkat cell RNA spiked in. The CDR3 DNA reads as TGTGCCAGCAGGGCCCCCAGGGGGCCACTGACGGGAGCTTTCTTT. Protein: CASRAPRGPLTGAFF.